The clone carrying this TCR beta chain was seen a few times. Antigen specificity is unknown. The data derive from a study of CD8 T cells in ankylosing spondylitis. Notes on the study in general: Ankylosing spondylitis blood seemed to carry a telltale TCR beta motif made of fewer than ten highly homologous variants. Prior work had noted some motif variants in reactive arthritis blood and synovial fluid.

One entry per CDR3 protein, called by TCRdb with MiXCR from the 5' RACE reads. The data contain about 340,000 distinct CDR3 sequences, about 14% of them singletons. The sequence derives from a male donor with ankylosing spondylitis or in good health (not recorded which). Sequenced input: blood, either unsorted or a sorted T cell fraction (not recorded which).

The DNA of the CDR3 is TGTGCCAGCAGGAGGACAGGGGGAATGAACACTGAAGCTTTCTTT. This codes for CASRRTGGMNTEAFF. The chain employs TRBV12-3 or TRBV12-4 and TRBJ1-1; 10 bases match TRBD1. This CDR3 has 15 residues. The V segment lost 6 bases and the J segment 0 bases; nucleotides outside the gene matches: 4.